This is a list of T cell receptor beta chains from one sample in a study of identifying expanded T cells in peripheral blood. Profiled with immunoSEQ multiplex PCR; TCRdb holds only in-frame clones, not every one. In the table there are 130,000 or so clones, more than 80% of which are singletons. Sequences were obtained from blood. The receptors were sampled from a person aged 18 to 70 in good health. CDR3s include the opening cysteine and the closing phenylalanine or tryptophan. D genes are given only for firm matches. For some rows the clone size is stated as once, few or many, or as a class when expanded; others skip it.

clone_size: -; d_call: -; v_call: TRBV6-6; cdr3_aa: CASSRGQAYWPLHF
clone_size: -; d_call: -; v_call: TRBV6-6; cdr3_aa: CATRVGPNSPLHF
clone_size: few; d_call: -; v_call: TRBV6-5; cdr3_aa: CASSYSRGNEQFF
clone_size: -; d_call: TRBD1; v_call: TRBV7-9; cdr3_aa: CASSHRDRANEQYF
clone_size: -; d_call: TRBD2; v_call: TRBV7-2; cdr3_aa: CASSSGLATDTQYF
clone_size: -; d_call: -; v_call: TRBV10-3; cdr3_aa: CATKTGKNTEAFF
clone_size: -; d_call: TRBD2; v_call: TRBV18; cdr3_aa: CASSPDGGYNEQFF
clone_size: -; d_call: TRBD1; v_call: TRBV5-1; cdr3_aa: CASSSDSGTGYEKLFF
clone_size: -; d_call: -; v_call: TRBV11-1; cdr3_aa: CASSLEEKTEAFF
clone_size: once; d_call: -; v_call: TRBV29-1; cdr3_aa: CSVRIPLRETQYF
clone_size: few; d_call: TRBD1; v_call: TRBV5-1; cdr3_aa: CASSATTGTASYEQYF
clone_size: -; d_call: -; v_call: TRBV30; cdr3_aa: CAWSSGRSAGNTIYF
clone_size: -; d_call: -; v_call: TRBV18; cdr3_aa: CASSPSSSVQETQYF
clone_size: -; d_call: -; v_call: TRBV2; cdr3_aa: CASSECSRKCTDTQYF
clone_size: -; d_call: -; v_call: TRBV7-2; cdr3_aa: CASSLVAGVATGELFF
clone_size: -; d_call: -; v_call: TRBV7-9; cdr3_aa: CASSKTATNEKLFF
clone_size: once; d_call: TRBD1; v_call: TRBV6-1; cdr3_aa: CASRDRDAGELFF
clone_size: -; d_call: -; v_call: TRBV6-1; cdr3_aa: CASRLTVDNSPLHF
clone_size: -; d_call: -; v_call: TRBV4-3; cdr3_aa: CASSPSVGRGETQYF
clone_size: -; d_call: -; v_call: TRBV6-1; cdr3_aa: CASRSLRGENTEAFF
clone_size: -; d_call: -; v_call: TRBV4-3; cdr3_aa: CASKSGDTYNSPLHF
clone_size: -; d_call: -; v_call: TRBV7-3; cdr3_aa: CASSFTYRDEAFF
clone_size: -; d_call: -; v_call: TRBV10-3; cdr3_aa: CAIRGIGELFF
clone_size: -; d_call: -; v_call: TRBV4-3; cdr3_aa: CASSQRAGSHNPGANVLTF
clone_size: -; d_call: -; v_call: TRBV4-2; cdr3_aa: CASSQERGMNSPLHF
clone_size: -; d_call: -; v_call: TRBV7-8; cdr3_aa: CASSPGRVVNSPLHF
clone_size: -; d_call: TRBD1; v_call: TRBV9; cdr3_aa: CASSPGGSYEQYF
clone_size: -; d_call: -; v_call: TRBV7-2; cdr3_aa: CASSFGVDYGYTF
clone_size: once; d_call: TRBD1; v_call: TRBV29-1; cdr3_aa: CSGETGVLNTEAFF
clone_size: -; d_call: TRBD2; v_call: TRBV19; cdr3_aa: CASSAGLAGGLLHEQYF
clone_size: -; d_call: -; v_call: TRBV7-6; cdr3_aa: CASSLAQDAPGRAFF
clone_size: -; d_call: -; v_call: TRBV6-5; cdr3_aa: CASSYSKIDRYTF
clone_size: -; d_call: TRBD1; v_call: TRBV7-6; cdr3_aa: CASSFSGTGDTEAFF
clone_size: once; d_call: TRBD1; v_call: TRBV7-9; cdr3_aa: CASSPGGPYEQYF
clone_size: -; d_call: -; v_call: TRBV5-1; cdr3_aa: CASSGGASENTGELFF
clone_size: -; d_call: -; v_call: TRBV5-1; cdr3_aa: CASSLVGLNTEAFF
clone_size: -; d_call: -; v_call: TRBV18; cdr3_aa: CASSPTTRATYEQYF
clone_size: -; d_call: TRBD1; v_call: TRBV6-5; cdr3_aa: CASSSGGNPKNIQYF
clone_size: -; d_call: -; v_call: TRBV30; cdr3_aa: CAWSPGVGGINQPQHF
clone_size: -; d_call: -; v_call: TRBV5-6; cdr3_aa: CASSSQLKGDYEQYF
clone_size: -; d_call: -; v_call: TRBV6-5; cdr3_aa: CASSYLPGSLRSPLHF